The clone carrying this T cell receptor (beta chain) was picked up many times. Its antigen is still unknown. Ahead of thyroid surgery, no patient had received treatment of any kind. This entry comes from a study of metastatic and nonmetastatic thyroid tumors. Study background: Peripheral blood and tumor or nodule samples from malignant and benign thyroid patients were compared.

Using MiXCR, TCRdb reanalyzed the PCR reads. Here the sample spans about 39,000 clones, approximately 20% being singletons. Trimming took off 1 base at V and 2 bases at J, with 17 bases between the two ends. From germline, CDR1 is SGHRS and CDR2 YFSETQ. The CDR3 consists of 17 residues. General study findings and limits: Relative to benign nodules, malignant thyroid tumors were reportedly characterized by significantly elevated TCR beta diversity in blood and tumor.

The chain links TRBV5-1 to TRBJ2-3; a weak D match, TRBD2 (5 bases). The source is a female donor with papillary thyroid cancer or a benign thyroid nodule (not recorded which). Some clones in this sample may be carry-over from other donors' samples. The sample was blood. CDR3 sequence reads: CASSLKFGERNTDTQYF. DNA of the CDR3: TGCGCCAGCAGCTTGAAATTTGGGGAGCGGAACACAGATACGCAGTATTTT.